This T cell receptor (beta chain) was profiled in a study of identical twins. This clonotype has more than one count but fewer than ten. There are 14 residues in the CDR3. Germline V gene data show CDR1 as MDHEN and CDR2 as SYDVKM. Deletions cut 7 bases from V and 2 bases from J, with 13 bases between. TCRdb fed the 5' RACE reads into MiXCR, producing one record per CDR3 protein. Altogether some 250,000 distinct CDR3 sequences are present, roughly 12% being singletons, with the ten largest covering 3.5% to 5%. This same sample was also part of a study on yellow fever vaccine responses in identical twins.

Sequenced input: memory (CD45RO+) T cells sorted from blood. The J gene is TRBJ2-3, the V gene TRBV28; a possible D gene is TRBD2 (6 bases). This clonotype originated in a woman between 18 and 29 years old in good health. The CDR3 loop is CASKPGLDTDTQYF. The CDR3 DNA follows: TGTGCCAGCAAACCGGGACTCGACACAGATACGCAGTATTTT.